Following are 17 T cell receptor beta chains from one sample sequenced in a study. TCRdb itself ran the reads through MiXCR, one entry per CDR3 protein. The sample yields 12,000 to 15,000 distinct CDR3 sequences, about 30% seen once. Material for sequencing was blood. These receptors came from a human donor.

Note on this clonotype: A read error may account for a junction end that differs from germline. This rearrangement joins TRBV4-3 to TRBJ2-1; the match to TRBD2 covers 7 bases. The CDR3 has 17 amino acids. Germline V gene sequence: CDR1 LGHNA, CDR2 YSLEER. The CDR3 is CASRQEGGTPETDEQFF. The CDR3 DNA reads as TGCGCCAGCCGCCAAGAGGGAGGGACTCCCGAAACCGATGAGCAGTTCTTC.

Many counts were recorded for this clonotype. The chain joins TRBV29-1 to TRBJ2-3; perhaps TRBD2 as D (6 bases). The CDR3 has 16 amino acids. V dropped 4 bases and J dropped 2 bases, with 19 bases sitting between them. The V gene's germline CDR1 is SQVTM and CDR2 ANQGSEA. CDR3 bases: TGCAGCGTTGTGGGGGAGGCTGGGGGGAACACAGATACGCAGTATTTT. Translation gives CSVVGEAGGNTDTQYF.

By share, this clonotype counts as medium-sized. The chain is built from TRBV4-3 and TRBJ1-4, with 7 bases that match TRBD1. CDR1 and CDR2 (germline): LGHNA, YSLEER. V lost 1 base and J lost 11; bases outside the gene matches: 10. This CDR3 comprises 15 residues. The CDR3 region is CASSQAPGQLSKLFF. The CDR3 bases are TGCGCCAGCAGCCAAGCTCCGGGACAGCTATCGAAACTGTTTTTT.

This clonotype was counted many times. The chain is built from TRBV4-2 and TRBJ2-5; either TRBD1 or TRBD2 may supply D (7 bases each). Trimming left V 3 bases short and J 3 bases short, with 17 bases between. Germline-derived CDR1 and CDR2 are LGHNA and YNFKEQ. This CDR3 region has 16 residues. For the CDR3, the DNA is TGTGCCAGCAGCCAGGGGGGGCCGGGACAGAAAGAGACCCAGTACTTC. Translation gives CASSQGGPGQKETQYF.

The CDR3 reads CSQDGDTGELFF. The CDR3 nucleotides read TGCAGCCAAGACGGTGACACCGGGGAGCTGTTTTTT. This sequence joins TRBV29-1 and TRBJ2-2; no firm D call. The V end was cut by 8 bases, the J end by 3 bases, with 10 bases between. This CDR3 is built from 12 residues. CDR1 and CDR2 from the germline V gene are SQVTM and ANQGSEA.

This clonotype is deemed medium-sized. The CDR3 loop reads CASSPDMRAGDSDEQFF. CDR3 nucleotides: TGTGCCAGCAGCCCCGACATGAGAGCGGGAGATTCAGATGAGCAGTTCTTC. The chain is built from TRBV14 and TRBJ2-1, with 8 bases fitting TRBD2. There are 17 residues in the CDR3. V lost 4 bases and J lost 8; bases outside the gene matches: 16. CDR1 SGHDN and CDR2 FVKESK come from the germline V gene.

The table lists this clonotype with a count of one. Being one base from a much bigger clone, this may be a read error. This chain joins TRBV5-1 and TRBJ1-6, with 8 bases lining up with TRBD1. The junction had 12 bases not matched to a gene; V was cut back by 1 base and J by 6 bases. This CDR3 has 18 amino acids. In germline, CDR1 is SGHRS, CDR2 YFSETQ. The CDR3: CASSLCKSGGQGNSPLHF. As DNA, the CDR3 is TGCGCCAGCAGCTTGTGCAAGTCCGGCGGACAGGGTAATTCACCCCTCCACTTT.

The V and J genes are TRBV4-2 and TRBJ2-7; D is uncertain. Germline V lookup: CDR1 LGHNA, CDR2 YNFKEQ. Trimming stripped 3 bases from V and 3 bases from J, with 21 bases between. The CDR3 totals 17 residues. CDR3 bases: TGTGCCAGCAGCCAGACCGCTTCCCTATCTGCCAACTACGAGCAGTACTTC. Translating gives CASSQTASLSANYEQYF.

Comment on this clonotype: Being one base from a much bigger clone, this may be a read error. This sequence joins TRBV4-3 and TRBJ2-7; TRBD1 matches 7 bases. The closer fit of TRBJ2-1 to the DNA end suggests the J call may be wrong. The germline gives CDR1 LGHNA, CDR2 YSLEER. This CDR3 has 15 residues. The CDR3 nucleotides read TGCGCCAGCAGCCTGACGGGACAGAACCGCTACGAGCAGTTCTTC. This encodes CASSLTGQNRYEQFF.

For this clonotype: Given a much more abundant clone one base away, this may be a read error. V usage is TRBV14 and J usage is TRBJ2-5; D is possibly TRBD2 (5 bases). This CDR3 comprises 14 residues. From germline, CDR1 is SGHDN and CDR2 FVKESK. The CDR3 sequence is CDSSPGPRGETQYF. The CDR3 DNA is TGTGACAGCAGCCCCGGACCCCGCGGGGAGACCCAGTACTTC.

This chain joins TRBV6-4 and TRBJ2-1; 10 bases agree with TRBD1. CDR3 length: 15 amino acids. The V gene end was trimmed by 2 bases and the J gene end by 5 bases; junction bases not matched to a gene: 3. Germline V gene sequence: CDR1 MRHNA, CDR2 SNTAGT. The CDR3 DNA sequence: TGTGCCAGCAGTGACGGGACAGGGGCTGACAATGAGCAGTTCTTC. Residues: CASSDGTGADNEQFF.

As regards this clonotype: Just one base apart from a much larger clone, this may be a read error. The chain links TRBV4-3 to TRBJ2-7, with 10 positions matching TRBD2. J was trimmed by 7 bases and V by 0 bases; bases with no gene match: 12. The germline V gene has CDR1 LGHNA and CDR2 YSLEER. The CDR3 consists of 17 residues. CDR3 nucleotide sequence: TGCGCCAGCAGCCAAGAGTCTAGCGGGAGCTTCCCTAATGAGCAGTACTTC. Residues: CASSQESSGSFPNEQYF.

The V and J genes are TRBV18 and TRBJ2-3; D is uncertain. Trimming took 2 bases from V and 5 from J, leaving 11 bases between them. Germline-derived CDR1 and CDR2 are KGHSH and LQKENI. The CDR3 is made up of 14 amino acids. The CDR3 DNA follows: TGTGCCAGCTCACCATTTCGAGTCCAAGATACGCAGTATTTT. Residues: CASSPFRVQDTQYF.

This clonotype was recorded once. The J gene is TRBJ1-1, the V gene TRBV4-3; 7 bases fit TRBD1. CDR1 is LGHNA and CDR2 is YSLEER in the germline V gene. J gave up 2 bases and V 8 bases, and 11 bases lay outside the gene matches. This CDR3 contains 15 residues. CDR3 loop: CASGGLGQANTEAFF. CDR3 sequence (DNA): TGCGCCAGCGGAGGACTAGGACAGGCAAACACTGAAGCTTTCTTT.

This clonotype was seen at least ten times. The rearrangement joins TRBV4-3 to TRBJ2-1; possible D gene TRBD2, 5 bases. The CDR3 covers 14 residues. Germline assignment: CDR1 LGHNA and CDR2 YSLEER. V was clipped by 1 base and J by 10 bases, with 14 bases between them. This CDR3 reads CASSQGVGGPEQFF. CDR3 sequence (DNA): TGCGCCAGCAGCCAAGGTGTGGGCGGGCCGGAGCAGTTCTTC.

This clonotype was recorded many times. The rearrangement links TRBV6-1 to TRBJ2-1; TRBD2 matches 8 bases. The CDR3 has 17 amino acids. Germline V CDR1 and CDR2: MNHNS, SASEGT. Unmatched junction bases numbered 12, after V lost 3 bases and J lost 5 bases. The CDR3 bases are TGTGCCAGCAGTGAGATCCGAGCTAGCGGGCGAAACAATGAGCAGTTCTTC. This gives the protein CASSEIRASGRNNEQFF.

The chain links TRBV4-1 to TRBJ1-1, with unresolved D. V lost 1 base to trimming and J lost 12 bases, with 0 bases between them. The CDR3 is 8 amino acids. CDR1 and CDR2 from the germline V gene are MGHRA and YSYEKL. The CDR3 region has the DNA TGCGCCAGCAGCCAAGCTTTCTTT. Translated, it gives CASSQAFF.